The T cell receptor (beta chain) under discussion was sequenced for a study of a mutant IDH1 vaccine in newly diagnosed glioma. Looking at the study overall: Eight vaccine injections were given to patients in weeks 1, 3, 5, 7, 11, 15, 19 and 23.

Germline V lookup: CDR1 SGHNT, CDR2 YYREEE (reference sequence). V lost 4 bases, J lost 3 bases, and 13 bases lay in between. The CDR3 consists of 14 residues. Sequenced by immunoSEQ multiplex PCR; TCRdb stores in-frame clones only, minus some. The repertoire holds some 37,000 clones, about 80% seen once, with more than 5.5% in the top ten. This sample's time point: week 5, during vaccination. Doses of 300 ug of mutant IDH1 20-mer peptide were given with topical imiquimod. About this clone itself: Its target is unknown.

Material: PBMCs, obtained from a glioma patient whose treatment included an IDH1 peptide vaccine. The rearrangement uses TRBV5-4 and TRBJ1-1; TRBD1 might be the D (5 bases). The receptor was derived from a man aged 35 to 55 with glioma. This CDR3 is CASSGGMGDTEAFF. As DNA, the CDR3 is TGTGCCAGCAGCGGAGGGATGGGGGACACTGAAGCTTTCTTT.